Sequencing of this T cell receptor (beta chain) was carried out in a study of cytomegalovirus exposure and HLA in healthy donors. Primers included in the PCR were 60 Vbeta and 13 Jbeta primers. Clones were sequenced by immunoSEQ multiplex PCR, and TCRdb holds only the in-frame ones, with some missing. The sample gives approximately 160,000 clones, over 75% of which show up once; about 1.5% is in the top ten. This receptor was identified in a woman aged 25 to 39 in good health and CMV-seronegative. Sequencing was performed on PBMCs.

CDR3 sequence reads: CASSLWTSGLYNEQFF. CDR3 nucleotides: TGTGCCAGCAGCCTCTGGACTAGCGGGCTTTACAATGAGCAGTTCTTC. The chain couples TRBV14 to TRBJ2-1, with 11 bases lining up with TRBD2. Germline assignment: CDR1 SGHDN and CDR2 FVKESK. The CDR3 is 16 residues long. Trimming removed 4 bases from V and 4 bases from J; junction bases left unmatched: 6.